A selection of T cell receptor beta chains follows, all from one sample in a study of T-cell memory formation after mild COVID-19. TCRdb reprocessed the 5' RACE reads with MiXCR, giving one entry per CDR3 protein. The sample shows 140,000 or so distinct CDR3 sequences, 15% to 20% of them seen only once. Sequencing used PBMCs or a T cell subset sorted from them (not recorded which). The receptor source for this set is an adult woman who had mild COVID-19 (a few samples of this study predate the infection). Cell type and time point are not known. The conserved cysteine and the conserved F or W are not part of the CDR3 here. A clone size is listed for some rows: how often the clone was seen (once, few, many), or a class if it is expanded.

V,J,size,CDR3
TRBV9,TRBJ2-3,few,ASSVGRFTDTQY
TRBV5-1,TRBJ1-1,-,ASSPRQGARTTEAF
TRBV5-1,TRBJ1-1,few,ASSPGTVFTEAF
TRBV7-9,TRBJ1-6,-,ASTPTGWNSPLH
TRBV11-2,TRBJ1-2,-,ASSPDHSSDYT
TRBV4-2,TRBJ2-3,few,ASSQVVSGGTDTQY
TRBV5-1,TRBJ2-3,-,ASSLRTSGTDTQY
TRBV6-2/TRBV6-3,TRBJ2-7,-,ASRPGLAGPYEQY
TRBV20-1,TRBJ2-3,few,SAQKGTASTDTQY
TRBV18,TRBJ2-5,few,ASSTGRRQETQY
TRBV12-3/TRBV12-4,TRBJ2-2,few,ASRGTENTGELF
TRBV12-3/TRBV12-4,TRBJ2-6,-,ASSHTGSGANVLT
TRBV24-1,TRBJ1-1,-,ATRGKNTEAF
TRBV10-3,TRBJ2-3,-,ATGGDYTQY
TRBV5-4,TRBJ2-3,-,ASSPRYFTSGRTDTQY
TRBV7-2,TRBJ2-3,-,ASSEGGGRADTQY
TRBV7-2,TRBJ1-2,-,ASSLGQGRFGYGYT
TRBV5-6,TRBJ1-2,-,ASSRVNYGYT
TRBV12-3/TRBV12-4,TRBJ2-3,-,ASSLSLRSSGLATDTQY
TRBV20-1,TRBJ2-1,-,SAPPNPGLAGGGEQF
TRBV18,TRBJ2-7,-,ASSPWTSGAYEQY
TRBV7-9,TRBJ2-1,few,ASSLRGSSPYNEQF
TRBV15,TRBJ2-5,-,ATSIRGGETQY
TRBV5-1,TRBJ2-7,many,ASSPRSKPSYEQY
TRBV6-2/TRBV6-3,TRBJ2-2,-,AGSTTGGTGELF
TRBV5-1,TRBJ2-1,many,ATSWGETYNEQF
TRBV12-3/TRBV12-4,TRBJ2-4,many,ASSPRGAKNIQY
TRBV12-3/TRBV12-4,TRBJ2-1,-,ASRPPTSENEQF
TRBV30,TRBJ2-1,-,AWSAELRGGQF
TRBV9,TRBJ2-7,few,ASSVVPGSGDEQY
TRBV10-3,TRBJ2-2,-,AIRGQGSTGELF
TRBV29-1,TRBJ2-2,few,SVDGTSGKNTGELF
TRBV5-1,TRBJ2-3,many,ASSLAGKVSDTQY
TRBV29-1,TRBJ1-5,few,SAGQGRQPQH
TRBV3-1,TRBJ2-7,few,ASSQETGLAYEQY
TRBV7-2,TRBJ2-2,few,ASNSGGIAAGELF
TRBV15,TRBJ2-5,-,ATQGRGETQY
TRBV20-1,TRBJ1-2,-,SARDEEGNGYT
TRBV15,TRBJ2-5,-,ATRETFQETQY
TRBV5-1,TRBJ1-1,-,ASSALQEGGREAF
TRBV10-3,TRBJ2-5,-,AIQGAGDVETQY
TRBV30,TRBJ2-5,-,AWSIAPVETQY
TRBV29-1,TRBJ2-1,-,SGSRGRANEQF
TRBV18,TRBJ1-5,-,ASSLEGRSQPQH
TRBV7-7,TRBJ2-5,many,ASRATGGLQETQY
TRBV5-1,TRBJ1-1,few,ASSLERKGNTEAF
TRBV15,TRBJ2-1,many,ATSRVSGLAVSYNEQF
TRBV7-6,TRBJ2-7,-,ASIRRGWY
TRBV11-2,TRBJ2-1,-,ASSLDGVPRIGYNEQF
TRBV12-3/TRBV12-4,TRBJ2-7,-,ASSLGQTYSYEQY
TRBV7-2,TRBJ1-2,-,ASSLDFAATNYGYT
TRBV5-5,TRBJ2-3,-,ASSLDGRLDTQY